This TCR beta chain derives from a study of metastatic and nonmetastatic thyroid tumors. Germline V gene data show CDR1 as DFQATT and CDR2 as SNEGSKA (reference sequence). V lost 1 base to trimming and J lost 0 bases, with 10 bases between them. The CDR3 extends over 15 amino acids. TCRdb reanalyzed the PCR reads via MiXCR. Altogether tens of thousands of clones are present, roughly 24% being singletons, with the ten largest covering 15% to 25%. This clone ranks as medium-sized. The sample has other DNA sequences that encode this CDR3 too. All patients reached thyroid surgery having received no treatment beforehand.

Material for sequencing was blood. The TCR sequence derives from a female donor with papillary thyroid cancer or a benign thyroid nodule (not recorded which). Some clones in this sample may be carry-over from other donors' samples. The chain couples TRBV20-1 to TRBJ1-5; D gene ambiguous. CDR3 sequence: CSARGGSDSNQPQHF. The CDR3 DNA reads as TGCAGTGCTAGAGGTGGATCGGATAGCAATCAGCCCCAGCATTTT.